The clone carrying this T cell receptor beta chain was counted ten times or more. Its antigen remains unidentified. The study, taken as a whole, reports: Tumor Treg TCRs overlapped most with tumor naive CD4+ cells.

Treg sorting used a CD4+CD25+CD127-/low gate. From the 5' RACE reads, TCRdb called clonotypes with MiXCR, one entry per CDR3 protein. The sample has more than 55,000 distinct CDR3 sequences; around 21% are singletons. This sequence originates from a female donor with breast cancer. Sequenced input: tumor-infiltrating Tregs sorted from the breast tumor.

The CDR3 region is CASSLLTRNNEQFF. The DNA for the CDR3 is TGTGCCAGCAGCTTGCTTACTAGAAACAATGAGCAGTTCTTC. The V call is TRBV7-3, the J call TRBJ2-1; TRBD2 is a possible D gene (5 bases). V lost 3 bases and J 5 bases, leaving 11 bases between the germline ends. Looked up from germline, CDR1 is SGHTA and CDR2 is FQGTGA. The CDR3 spans 14 residues. Combining the CDR3 with reference TRBV7-3 and TRBJ2-1 gives the whole variable domain GAGVSQTPSNKVTEKGKYVELRCDPISGHTALYWYRQSLGQGPEFLIYFQGTGAADDSGLPNDRFFAVRPEGSVSTLKIQRTERGDSAVYLCASSLLTRNNEQFFGPGTRLTVL.